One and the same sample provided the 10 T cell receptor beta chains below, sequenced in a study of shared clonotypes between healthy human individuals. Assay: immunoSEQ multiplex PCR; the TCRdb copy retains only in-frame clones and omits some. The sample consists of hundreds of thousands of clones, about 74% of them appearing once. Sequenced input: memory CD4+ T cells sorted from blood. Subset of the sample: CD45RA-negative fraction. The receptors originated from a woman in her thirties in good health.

DNA of the CDR3: TGTGCCAGCAGCCCTCGAGTGGCAAGTGGGGAGACCCAGTACTTC. Encoded protein: CASSPRVASGETQYF. The chain links TRBV11-2 to TRBJ2-5; D gene unclear. The V gene's germline CDR1 is SGHAT and CDR2 FQNNGV. The V and J ends lost 5 bases and 5 bases respectively, with 18 bases between them. This CDR3 comprises 15 residues.

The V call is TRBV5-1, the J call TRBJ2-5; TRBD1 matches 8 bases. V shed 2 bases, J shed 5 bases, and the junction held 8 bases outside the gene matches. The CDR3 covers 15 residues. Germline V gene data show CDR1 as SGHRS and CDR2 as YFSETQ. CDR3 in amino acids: CASSFGQGSGETQYF. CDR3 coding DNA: TGCGCCAGCAGCTTTGGACAGGGAAGCGGGGAGACCCAGTACTTC.

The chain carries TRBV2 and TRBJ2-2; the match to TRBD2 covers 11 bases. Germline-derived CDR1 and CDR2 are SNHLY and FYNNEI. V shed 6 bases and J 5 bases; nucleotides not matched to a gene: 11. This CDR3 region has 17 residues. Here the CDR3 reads CASRLAGGGSDTGELFF. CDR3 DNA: TGTGCCAGCAGGCTAGCGGGAGGTGGGAGCGATACCGGGGAGCTGTTTTTT. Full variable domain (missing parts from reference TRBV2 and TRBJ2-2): EPEVTQTPSHQVTQMGQEVILRCVPISNHLYFYWYRQILGQKVEFLVSFYNNEISEKSEIFDDQFSVERPDGSNFTLKIRSTKLEDSAMYFCASRLAGGGSDTGELFFGEGSRLTVL.

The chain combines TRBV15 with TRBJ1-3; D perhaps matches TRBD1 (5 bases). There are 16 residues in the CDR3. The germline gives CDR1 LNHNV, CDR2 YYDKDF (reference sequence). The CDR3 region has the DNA TGTGCAACCGGAATGCGCGACAGAACCTCTGGAAACACCATATATTTT. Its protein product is CATGMRDRTSGNTIYF.

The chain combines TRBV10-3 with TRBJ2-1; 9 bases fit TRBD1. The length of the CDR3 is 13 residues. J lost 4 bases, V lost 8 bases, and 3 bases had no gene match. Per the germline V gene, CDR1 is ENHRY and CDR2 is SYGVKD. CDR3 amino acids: CAIGTGMYNEQFF. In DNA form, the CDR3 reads TGTGCCATCGGGACAGGGATGTACAATGAGCAGTTCTTC.

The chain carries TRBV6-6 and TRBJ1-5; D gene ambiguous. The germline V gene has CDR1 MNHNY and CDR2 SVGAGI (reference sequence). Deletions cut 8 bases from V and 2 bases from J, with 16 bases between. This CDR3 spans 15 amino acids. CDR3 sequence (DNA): TGTGCCAGCCAAGTAGGGCTCGAGGGCAATCAGCCCCAGCATTTT. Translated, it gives CASQVGLEGNQPQHF.

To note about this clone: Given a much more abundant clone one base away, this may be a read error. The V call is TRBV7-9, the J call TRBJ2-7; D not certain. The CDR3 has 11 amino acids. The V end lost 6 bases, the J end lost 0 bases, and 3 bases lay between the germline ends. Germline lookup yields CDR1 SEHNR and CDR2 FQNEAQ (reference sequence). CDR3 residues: CASSTSYEQYF. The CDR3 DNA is TGTGCCAGCAGTACCTCCTACGAGCAGTACTTC.

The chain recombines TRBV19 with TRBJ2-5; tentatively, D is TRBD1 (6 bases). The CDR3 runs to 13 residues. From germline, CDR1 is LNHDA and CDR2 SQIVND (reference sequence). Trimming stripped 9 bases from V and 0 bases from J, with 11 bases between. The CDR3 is CASAGTYQETQYF. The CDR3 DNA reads TGTGCCAGCGCAGGGACATACCAAGAGACCCAGTACTTC.

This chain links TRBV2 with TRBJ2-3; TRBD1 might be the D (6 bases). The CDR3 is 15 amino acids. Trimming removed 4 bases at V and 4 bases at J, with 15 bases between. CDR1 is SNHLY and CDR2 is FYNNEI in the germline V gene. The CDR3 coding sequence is TGTGCCAGCAGTGGGGCAGGGGTAAGGGCAGATACGCAGTATTTT. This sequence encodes CASSGAGVRADTQYF.

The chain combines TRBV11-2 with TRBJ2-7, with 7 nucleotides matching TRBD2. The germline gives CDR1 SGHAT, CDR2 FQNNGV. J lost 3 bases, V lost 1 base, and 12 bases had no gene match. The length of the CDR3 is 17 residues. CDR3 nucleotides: TGTGCCAGCAGCTTAGTCCCAAGTGGCGGGAGCGGCTACGAGCAGTACTTC. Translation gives CASSLVPSGGSGYEQYF.